This TCR beta chain is from a study of identical twins. TCRdb redid the calling of the 5' RACE reads with MiXCR, one entry per CDR3 protein. In the table there are fewer than 250,000 distinct CDR3 sequences, roughly a tenth of which are singletons. CDR3 length: 15 residues. Germline CDR1 LNHNV, CDR2 YYDKDF (reference sequence). V trimming: 0 bases; J trimming: 6 bases; junction bases outside the gene matches: 3. The rearrangement uses TRBV15 and TRBJ2-3; 10 bases match TRBD2. The sequencing sample was made of memory (CD45RO+) T cells sorted from blood. The sequence derives from a woman aged 18-30 years in good health. CDR3 sequence reads: CATSRDLAGVDTQYF. As DNA, the CDR3 is TGTGCCACCAGCAGAGACCTAGCGGGAGTGGATACGCAGTATTTT. Full variable domain (remainder filled in from reference TRBV15 and TRBJ2-3): DAMVIQNPRYQVTQFGKPVTLSCSQTLNHNVMYWYQQKSSQAPKLLFHYYDKDFNNEADTPDNFQSRRPNTSFCFLDIRSPGLGDTAMYLCATSRDLAGVDTQYFGPGTRLTVL.